This TCR beta chain was sequenced for a study of CD8 T cells in Susac syndrome. An input of 0.5 to 1 ug of RNA was subjected to reverse transcription using random hexamers. An immunoSEQ multiplex PCR amplified TCR beta CDR3 over 54 Vbeta and 13 Jbeta. MiXCR, run by TCRdb on the immunoSEQ multiplex PCR reads, gives a single entry per CDR3 protein. The sample holds 300,000 or so distinct CDR3 sequences, about 91% seen once. The T cells that were sequenced for TCR beta were CD8+ and CD4+ cells from blood. Negative isolation yielded CD8+ and CD4+ T cells; FACS enriched TEMRA cells. This CDR3 region has 15 residues. V was pared by 3 bases and J by 14 bases, with 15 bases of the junction left unmatched. A single count supports this clonotype.

The source of this sequence is a human donor with multiple sclerosis. The chain employs TRBV12-3 or TRBV12-4 and TRBJ2-1, with 8 bases fitting TRBD2. Sequencing was done on a sample of CD4+ T cells from PBMCs. This CDR3 reads CASSFGELAAVGEFF. The CDR3, as DNA: TGTGCCAGCAGTTTCGGAGAACTAGCGGCGGTCGGGGAGTTCTTC.